This TCR beta chain stems from a study of blood T cell repertoires in COVID-19. For the study at large: The origin of the acute and convalescent COVID-19 samples was the United States, Italy and Spain. From T cells, B-cell-depleted T cells, or PBMCs came the material, which was cDNA or gDNA.

In the study's own analysis: Using reference gene primer amplification, nucleated cell counts were estimated. Measured with immunoSEQ multiplex PCR; TCRdb has only the in-frame clones, and not every one. The V and J calls and clone size are taken from that table; D and trimming were inferred from the DNA. The data show a few hundred thousand clones, about four fifths seen once. Germline lookup yields CDR1 MRHNA and CDR2 SNTAGT. Trimming removed 8 bases from V and 7 bases from J; junction bases left unmatched: 10. The CDR3 spans 15 residues. The chain recombines TRBV6-4 with TRBJ2-1; 11 nucleotides line up with TRBD2. Input material: peripheral blood. The source is a woman aged 18-30 years with acute or convalescent COVID-19. The CDR3 DNA is TGTGCCAGCGCCCCGAGGGCTAGCGGGAGGAATGAGCAGTTCTTC. It specifies CASAPRASGRNEQFF.